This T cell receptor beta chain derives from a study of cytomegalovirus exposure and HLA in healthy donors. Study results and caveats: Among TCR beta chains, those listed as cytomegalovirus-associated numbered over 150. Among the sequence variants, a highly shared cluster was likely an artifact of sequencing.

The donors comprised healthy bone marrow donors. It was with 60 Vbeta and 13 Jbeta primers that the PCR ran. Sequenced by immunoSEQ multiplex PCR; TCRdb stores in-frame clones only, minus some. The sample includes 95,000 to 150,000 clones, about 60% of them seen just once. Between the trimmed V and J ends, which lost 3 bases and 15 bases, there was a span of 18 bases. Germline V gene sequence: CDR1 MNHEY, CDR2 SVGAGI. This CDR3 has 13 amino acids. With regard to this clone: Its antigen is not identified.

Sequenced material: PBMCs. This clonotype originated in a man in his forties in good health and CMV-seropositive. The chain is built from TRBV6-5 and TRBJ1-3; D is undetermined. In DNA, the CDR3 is TGTGCCAGCAGTTATAGAAAGGACTCACGGAAATATTTT. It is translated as CASSYRKDSRKYF.